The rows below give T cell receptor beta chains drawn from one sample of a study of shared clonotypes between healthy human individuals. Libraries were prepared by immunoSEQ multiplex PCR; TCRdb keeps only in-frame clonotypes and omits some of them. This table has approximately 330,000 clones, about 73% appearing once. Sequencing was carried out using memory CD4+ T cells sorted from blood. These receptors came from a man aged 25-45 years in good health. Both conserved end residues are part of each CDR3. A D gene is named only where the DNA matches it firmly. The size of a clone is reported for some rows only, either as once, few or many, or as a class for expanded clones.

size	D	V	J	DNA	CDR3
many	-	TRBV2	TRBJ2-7	TGTGCCAGCAGTTGGGAGCGAGGCGGCTCCTACGAGCAGTACTTC	CASSWERGGSYEQYF
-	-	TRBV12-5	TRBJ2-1	TGTGCTAGTTGTAGTGAGGGCCACAATGAGCAGTTCTTC	CASCSEGHNEQFF
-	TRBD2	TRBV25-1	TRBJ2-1	TGTGCCAGCAGTGATCGCGGACTAGCGGGAGATTACAATGAGCAGTTCTTC	CASSDRGLAGDYNEQFF
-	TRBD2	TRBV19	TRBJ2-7	TGTGCCAGTAGACCCACTAGCGGGACCTACGAGCAGTACTTC	CASRPTSGTYEQYF
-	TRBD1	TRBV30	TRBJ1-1	TGTGCCTGCGGGACAGGATGGCGAGCTTTCTTT	CACGTGWRAFF
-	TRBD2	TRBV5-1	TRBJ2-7	TGCGCCAGCAGCTTGACCCCCAGCGGGGCCGAGTCGGGCGAGCAGTACTTC	CASSLTPSGAESGEQYF
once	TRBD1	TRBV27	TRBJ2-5	TGTGCCAGCAGTTTAGGCAGGGGGCTGTTGGAGACCCAGTACTTC	CASSLGRGLLETQYF
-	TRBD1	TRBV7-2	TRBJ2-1	TGTGCCAGCAGAACCACAGGGGGATTCAATGAGCAGTTCTTC	CASRTTGGFNEQFF
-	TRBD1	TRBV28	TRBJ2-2	TGTGCCAGCAGTTTTAAAAGGGGACAGCCCGGGGAGCTGTTTTTT	CASSFKRGQPGELFF
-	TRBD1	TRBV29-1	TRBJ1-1	TGCAGCGTTAGGGCTCAGGGGGGGGAAGCTTTCTTT	CSVRAQGGEAFF
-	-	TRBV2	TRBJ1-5	TGTGCCAGCAGTGAAGGGTTCCAGCCCCAGCATTTT	CASSEGFQPQHF
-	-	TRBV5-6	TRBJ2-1	TGTGCCAGCAGTAGGGGGAGGGCTTACAATGAGCAGTTCTTC	CASSRGRAYNEQFF
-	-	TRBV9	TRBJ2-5	TGTGCCAGCAGCGTAGAGGGGGGGAGACAAGAGACCCAGTACTTC	CASSVEGGRQETQYF
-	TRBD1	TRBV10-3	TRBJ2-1	TGTGCCATCAGTGAGATCGGGGACAGGGTCTACAATGAGCAGTTCTTC	CAISEIGDRVYNEQFF
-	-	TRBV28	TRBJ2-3	TGTGCCAGCAGTGTGGGACCGAGCACAGATACGCAGTATTTT	CASSVGPSTDTQYF
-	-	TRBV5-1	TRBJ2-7	TGCGCCAGCAGCTTGGTTACTGGGGCAGGCGAGCAGTACTTC	CASSLVTGAGEQYF
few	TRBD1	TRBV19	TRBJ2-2	TGTGCCAGTGGAACACAGGGGACGAGCACCGGGGAGCTGTTTTTT	CASGTQGTSTGELFF
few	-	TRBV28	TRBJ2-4	TGTGCCAGCAGCCGAAGGGGGGTCTCCGGGATAGCCAAAAACATTCAGTACTTC	CASSRRGVSGIAKNIQYF
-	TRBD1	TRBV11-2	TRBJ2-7	TGTGCCAGCAGCTTAGCCGACAGGGGCTCCTACGAGCAGTACTTC	CASSLADRGSYEQYF
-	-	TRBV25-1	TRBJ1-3	TGTGCCAGCAGTGACCTAACAGGGACGTACCGGAACACCATATATTTT	CASSDLTGTYRNTIYF
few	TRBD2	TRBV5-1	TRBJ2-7	TGCGCCAGCAGCCTTGAGGCAGGGCTAGCGGAAGTCCGCTCCTACGAGCAGTACTTC	CASSLEAGLAEVRSYEQYF
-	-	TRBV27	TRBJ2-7	TGTGCCAGCAGTTCCGGACAGAGGGTAGGGTACGAGCAGTACTTC	CASSSGQRVGYEQYF
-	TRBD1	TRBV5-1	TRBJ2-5	TGCGCCAGCAGCCGGGGACAGACACAAGAGACCCAGTACTTC	CASSRGQTQETQYF
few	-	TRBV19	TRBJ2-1	TGTGCCAGTAGTATTTCTCTGAATGAGCAGTTCTTC	CASSISLNEQFF
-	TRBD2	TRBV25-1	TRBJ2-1	TGTGCCAGCAGTGAAAGGGGCGGGAGGGCCGGCAATGAGCAGTTCTTC	CASSERGGRAGNEQFF
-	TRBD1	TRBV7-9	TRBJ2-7	TGTGCCAGCAGCCGAACAATCCCGGGACAGCACTACGAGCAGTACTTC	CASSRTIPGQHYEQYF
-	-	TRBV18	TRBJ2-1	TGTGCCAGCTCACCATCCCTTAACAATGAGCAGTTCTTC	CASSPSLNNEQFF
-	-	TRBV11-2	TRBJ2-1	TGTGCCAGCAGCCAGAAAGCGGATTCCTACAATGAGCAGTTCTTC	CASSQKADSYNEQFF
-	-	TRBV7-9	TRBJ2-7	TGTGCCAGCAGCTTAGCCGGAGGGCACCACTCCTACGAGCAGTACTTC	CASSLAGGHHSYEQYF
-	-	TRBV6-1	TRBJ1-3	TGTGCCAGCAGTGGTTTAGACGGATCCTCTGGAAACACCATATATTTT	CASSGLDGSSGNTIYF